These 22 T cell receptor beta chains share one sample of origin, sequenced in a study of shared clonotypes between healthy human individuals. Sequencing used immunoSEQ multiplex PCR; TCRdb keeps in-frame clones, though not all of them. Found here are 2 million to 2.5 million clones, 95% of them singletons; the top ten hold 0.13%. The specimen was naive CD4+ T cells sorted from blood. The sample's subset: CD45RA+ positively selected. These receptors came from a man aged 18 to 30 in good health.

Comments on this clone: It may be a read error: a sequence one base away is much more abundant. The V call is TRBV4-1, the J call TRBJ1-5, with unresolved D. Germline V lookup: CDR1 MGHRA, CDR2 YSYEKL. The CDR3 has 13 amino acids. V gave up 5 bases and J gave up 0 bases, with 5 bases separating them. The CDR3 DNA reads as TGCGCCAGCAGCGCGGATAGCAATCAGCCCCAGCATTTT. Translation gives CASSADSNQPQHF.

V and J are TRBV16 and TRBJ1-2, with D possibly being TRBD1 (5 bases). V was pared by 0 bases and J by 2 bases, with 13 bases between. This CDR3 has 16 residues. Germline CDR1 reads KGHSY; CDR2 reads FQNENV. CDR3 protein: CASSQSRQGANYGYTF. CDR3 coding DNA: TGTGCCAGCAGCCAATCTCGGCAGGGAGCAAACTATGGCTACACCTTC.

This sequence joins TRBV5-1 and TRBJ2-3, with D possibly matching TRBD1 (6 bases). Between the trimmed V and J ends, which lost 0 bases and 2 bases, there was a span of 13 bases. CDR3 size: 16 residues. From germline, CDR1 is SGHRS and CDR2 YFSETQ. CDR3 sequence: CASSLDRQEITDTQYF. The DNA of the CDR3 is TGCGCCAGCAGCTTGGACCGACAGGAGATCACAGATACGCAGTATTTT.

V and J are TRBV7-3 and TRBJ2-1; TRBD1 matches at 8 bases. V lost 4 bases, J lost 8 bases, and 7 bases stayed unmatched. CDR1 is SGHTA and CDR2 is FQGTGA in the germline V gene. The CDR3 totals 14 residues. The CDR3 here is CASSSLDRAYEQFF. CDR3 in DNA: TGTGCCAGCAGCTCCCTGGACAGGGCCTATGAGCAGTTCTTC.

The chain links TRBV27 to TRBJ2-3; D call uncertain. There are 15 residues in the CDR3. CDR1 is MNHEY, CDR2 SMNVEV, per germline (reference sequence). V gave up 2 bases and J gave up 1 base, with 10 bases separating them. The CDR3 DNA is TGTGCCAGCAGTTTAATACCCCTCCGCACAGATACGCAGTATTTT. It encodes CASSLIPLRTDTQYF.

This clone appeared once. CDR3 nucleotides: TGTGCCAGCAGTTATGGACAGGGGGCCACCGGGGAGCTGTTTTTT. Translation gives CASSYGQGATGELFF. The chain links TRBV5-8 to TRBJ2-2; TRBD1 aligns across 11 bases. The CDR3 consists of 15 residues. Trimming removed 5 bases from V and 4 bases from J; junction bases left unmatched: 4. Per the germline V gene, CDR1 is SGHTS and CDR2 is YDEGEE.

The rearrangement uses TRBV10-1 and TRBJ2-3; D is unclear. CDR1 and CDR2 from the germline V gene are WNHNN and SYGVQD (reference sequence). CDR3 length: 14 residues. Trimming took off 0 bases at V and 6 bases at J, with 10 bases between the two ends. This CDR3 reads CASSESTGRDTQYF. CDR3 DNA sequence: TGCGCCAGCAGTGAGTCCACCGGTAGGGATACGCAGTATTTT.

The chain employs TRBV7-8 and TRBJ1-6; no reliable D call. This CDR3 contains 14 residues. Trimming took 5 bases from V and 0 from J, leaving 5 bases between them. Germline CDR1 SGHVS, CDR2 FQNEAQ. The CDR3 DNA sequence: TGTGCCAGCAGCGAGCGCTCCTATAATTCACCCCTCCACTTT. Protein product: CASSERSYNSPLHF.

A word on this clone: At the DNA level, this CDR3 is encoded by other sequences in the same sample as well. This chain connects TRBV7-2 to TRBJ2-3; D is ambiguous. Per germline, CDR1 SGHTA and CDR2 FQGNSA. The CDR3 is made up of 14 amino acids. V lost 5 bases and J 0 bases, leaving 9 bases between the germline ends. The CDR3 here is CASSPSSSTDTQYF. In nucleotides, the CDR3 is TGTGCCAGCAGCCCCTCTTCCAGCACAGATACGCAGTATTTT.

The gene calls are TRBV7-9 and TRBJ1-2, with D hard to call. The CDR3 runs 16 residues. Per the germline V gene, CDR1 is SEHNR and CDR2 is FQNEAQ (reference sequence). Trimming shortened V by 3 bases and J by 4 bases, and 18 bases separated the two germline ends. DNA for the CDR3: TGTGCCAGCAGCTTTGTGCCAGCCCTTCTCGCCTATGGCTACACCTTC. This gives the protein CASSFVPALLAYGYTF.

CDR3: CATTTGTGSSYEQYF. The CDR3 bases are TGTGCCACCACAACCGGGACAGGGAGCTCCTACGAGCAGTACTTC. This chain uses TRBV19 with TRBJ2-7, with 9 nucleotides matching TRBD1. Trimming cost V 10 bases and J 0 bases; bases outside gene matches: 10. This CDR3 comprises 15 residues. Per germline, CDR1 LNHDA and CDR2 SQIVND (reference sequence). The variable domain in full, with the rest retrieved from reference TRBV19 and TRBJ2-7, is DGGITQSPKYLFRKEGQNVTLSCEQNLNHDAMYWYRQDPGQGLRLIYYSQIVNDFQKGDIAEGYSVSREKKESFPLTVTSAQKNPTAFYLCATTTGTGSSYEQYFGPGTRLTVT.

Worth noting for this clone: Other DNA sequences in this specimen translate into the identical CDR3. The chain links TRBV2 to TRBJ2-3, with D perhaps assigned TRBD1 or TRBD2 (5 bases each). Trimming cost V 6 bases and J 1 base, with 5 bases left between them. In germline, CDR1 is SNHLY, CDR2 FYNNEI. CDR3 length: 12 amino acids. The CDR3 reads CASRGGTDTQYF. Written as DNA, the CDR3 is TGTGCCAGCAGGGGGGGCACAGATACGCAGTATTTT.

The chain uses TRBV27 and TRBJ2-7; possibly TRBD2 for D (5 bases). The CDR3 covers 16 residues. Per the germline V gene, CDR1 is MNHEY and CDR2 is SMNVEV (reference sequence). Trimming took 4 bases from V and 7 from J, leaving 23 bases between them. In DNA, the CDR3 is TGTGCCAGCAGTTCGGGGAGACCACCGGCCTCGGGTGAGCAGTACTTC. It yields the protein CASSSGRPPASGEQYF.

This chain joins TRBV30 and TRBJ1-1; the D is unclear. The CDR3 runs 11 residues. Trimming shortened V by 3 bases and J by 2 bases, and 4 bases separated the two germline ends. Germline V lookup: CDR1 GTSNPN, CDR2 SVGIG (reference sequence). The CDR3 loop reads CAWRTNTEAFF. The CDR3 DNA reads TGTGCCTGGAGGACAAACACTGAAGCTTTCTTT.

The chain joins TRBV11-2 to TRBJ1-1; 11 nucleotides line up with TRBD1. This CDR3 has 18 amino acids. The V and J ends lost 3 bases and 0 bases, in that order; junction bases with no gene match: 9. Germline values: CDR1 SGHAT, CDR2 FQNNGV. CDR3 sequence: CASSLGLGQGVVNTEAFF. Written as DNA, the CDR3 is TGTGCCAGCAGCTTGGGCCTGGGACAGGGGGTCGTGAACACTGAAGCTTTCTTT.

V gene TRBV6-1 combines with J gene TRBJ2-7; D ambiguous. This CDR3 has 11 residues. V was pared by 3 bases and J by 6 bases, with 6 bases between. CDR1 and CDR2 from the germline V gene are MNHNS and SASEGT. The CDR3 sequence: CASSEPVEQYF. CDR3 DNA: TGTGCCAGCAGTGAGCCCGTCGAGCAGTACTTC.

The chain carries TRBV5-4 and TRBJ2-1; TRBD2 matches at 8 bases. The ends lost 4 bases at V and 8 bases at J; junction bases unmatched: 14. The CDR3 spans 16 residues. Germline CDR1 and CDR2: SGHNT and YYREEE (reference sequence). The CDR3 loop reads CASSTRALGGGDEQFF. The CDR3 nucleotides are TGTGCCAGCAGCACCCGGGCCCTCGGGGGGGGCGATGAGCAGTTCTTC. Together with reference TRBV5-4 and TRBJ2-1, the CDR3 gives the full variable domain: ETGVTQSPTHLIKTRGQQVTLRCSSQSGHNTVSWYQQALGQGPQFIFQYYREEENGRGNFPPRFSGLQFPNYSSELNVNALELDDSALYLCASSTRALGGGDEQFFGPGTRLTVL.

The chain is built from TRBV2 and TRBJ2-3; 9 bases fit TRBD1. The CDR3 has 15 amino acids. V trimming: 4 bases; J trimming: 3 bases; junction bases outside the gene matches: 5. Germline CDR1 is SNHLY and CDR2 is FYNNEI. DNA for the CDR3: TGTGCCAGCAGTGTATCGGACAGGGGTACAGATACGCAGTATTTT. This gives the protein CASSVSDRGTDTQYF.

The DNA for the CDR3 is TGTGCCAGCAGTATAGGTCGAGGGTTCTACGAGCAGTACTTC. The encoded protein is CASSIGRGFYEQYF. The chain uses TRBV2 and TRBJ2-7, with a weak D call TRBD2 (5 bases). Germline V CDR1 and CDR2: SNHLY, FYNNEI. With 5 bases removed from V and 3 bases from J, the gap between germline ends came to 14 bases. The CDR3 runs 14 residues.

The rearrangement links TRBV6-6 to TRBJ1-2, with D hard to call. V shed 4 bases and J shed 2 bases, with 2 bases lying between them. Germline lookup yields CDR1 MNHNY and CDR2 SVGAGI (reference sequence). The CDR3 runs 11 residues. The CDR3 loop is CASSWNYGYTF. In nucleotides, the CDR3 is TGTGCCAGCAGTTGGAACTATGGCTACACCTTC.

The V and J genes are TRBV6-1 and TRBJ2-7; 7 bases are a match to TRBD2. This CDR3 comprises 14 residues. Per the germline V gene, CDR1 is MNHNS and CDR2 is SASEGT. The junction had 7 bases not matched to a gene; V was cut back by 6 bases and J by 2 bases. The DNA of the CDR3 is TGTGCCAGCAGGAGCCTGCGGGGGACCTACGAGCAGTACTTC. It codes for CASRSLRGTYEQYF.

V and J are TRBV6-1 and TRBJ1-1, with TRBD1 matching 7 bases. CDR1 and CDR2 from the germline V gene are MNHNS and SASEGT. This CDR3 has 13 residues. The ends lost 5 bases at V and 3 bases at J; junction bases unmatched: 3. CDR3 nucleotide sequence: TGTGCCAGCAGTCGACAGGGTGACACTGAAGCTTTCTTT. Protein sequence: CASSRQGDTEAFF.